This passage covers 19 T cell receptor beta chains from one sample sequenced in a study of Ad26.COV2.S vaccination and SARS-CoV-2 variants. Some clones are missing from TCRdb's copy, which holds only in-frame ones; the method was immunoSEQ multiplex PCR. The sample includes around 300,000 clones, around 89% of them seen just once. Treatment described: roughly 18 received Ad26.COV2.S at low or high dose, single or two shots; 5 received placebo; per-sample allocation not given. It was on day 63 after the first vaccine or placebo injection that samples were taken. The sequencing here drew on peripheral blood, taken in a trial of Ad26.COV2.S vaccine versus placebo. The source is a person aged 18-65 years who received the Ad26.COV2.S COVID-19 vaccine or a placebo.

The V and J genes are TRBV9 and TRBJ2-1; D may be TRBD1 (5 bases). The V and J ends lost 3 bases and 9 bases respectively, with 10 bases between them. The CDR3 runs to 12 residues. Looked up from germline, CDR1 is SGDLS and CDR2 is YYNGEE. CDR3 nucleotides: TGTGCCAGCAGCGCGAACCAGGGTGAGCAGTTCTTC. It yields the protein CASSANQGEQFF.

A few counts support this clone. This chain links TRBV7-9 with TRBJ1-5; TRBD1 matches at 7 bases. Germline lookup yields CDR1 SEHNR and CDR2 FQNEAQ (reference sequence). V lost 3 bases to trimming and J lost 5 bases; unmatched junction nucleotides: 1. CDR3 length: 13 residues. The CDR3 region is CASSFTGDQPQHF. DNA of the CDR3: TGTGCCAGCAGCTTTACAGGGGATCAGCCCCAGCATTTT.

CDR3 coding DNA: TGCGCCAGCAGCCAAGATCGGGCGGGCCTCGGAGGCACAGATACGCAGTATTTT. Its translation is CASSQDRAGLGGTDTQYF. This chain links TRBV4-1 with TRBJ2-3; a possible D gene is TRBD2 (5 bases). The CDR3 runs to 18 residues. Germline CDR1 MGHRA, CDR2 YSYEKL. Trimming cost V 0 bases and J 1 base, with 17 bases left between them.

This rearrangement joins TRBV28 to TRBJ1-1, with D tentatively TRBD1 (5 bases). Germline V CDR1 and CDR2: MDHEN, SYDVKM. The CDR3 contains 14 residues. V was clipped by 5 bases and J by 5 bases, with 15 bases between them. The CDR3 is CASSVMRGVTEAFF. Written as DNA, the CDR3 is TGTGCCAGCAGTGTTATGAGGGGCGTTACTGAAGCTTTCTTT.

The chain employs TRBV28 and TRBJ2-7, with D hard to call. Germline loops: CDR1 MDHEN, CDR2 SYDVKM. The germline V and J ends were trimmed by 2 bases and 3 bases, with 5 bases remaining between them. This CDR3 comprises 12 residues. This CDR3 reads CASSLPHYEQYF. The CDR3 DNA is TGTGCCAGCAGTTTACCCCACTACGAGCAGTACTTC.

As concerns this clone: Other DNA sequences within the sample encode an identical CDR3. The chain links TRBV5-4 to TRBJ1-1, with unresolved D. The CDR3 is 12 residues long. CDR1 and CDR2 (germline): SGHNT, YYREEE (reference sequence). Trimming pared 0 bases from V and 5 bases from J, leaving 5 bases between. The CDR3 DNA follows: TGTGCCAGCAGCTTGGGTAGGACTGAAGCTTTCTTT. Encoded protein: CASSLGRTEAFF.

This clone has more than one count but fewer than ten. The chain carries TRBV5-8 and TRBJ1-2; D remains unclear. With 0 bases removed from V and 8 bases from J, the gap between germline ends came to 8 bases. This CDR3 has 12 residues. The germline gives CDR1 SGHTS, CDR2 YDEGEE. The CDR3, as DNA: TGTGCCAGCAGCTTGGTTCGTGTCGGCTACACCTTC. Translation: CASSLVRVGYTF. Combining the CDR3 with reference TRBV5-8 and TRBJ1-2 gives the whole variable domain EAGVTQSPTHLIKTRGQQATLRCSPISGHTSVYWYQQALGLGLQFLLWYDEGEERNRGNFPPRFSGRQFPNYSSELNVNALELEDSALYLCASSLVRVGYTFGSGTRLTVV.

V usage is TRBV28 and J usage is TRBJ1-1; D is unresolved. V lost 6 bases and J lost 10, with 12 bases in between. Germline assignment: CDR1 MDHEN and CDR2 SYDVKM. The CDR3 extends over 11 amino acids. CDR3 nucleotides: TGTGCCAGCAGCCAAAGTGGTGGAGCTTTCTTT. Protein: CASSQSGGAFF. The entire variable domain, with the rest obtained from reference TRBV28 and TRBJ1-1, is as follows: DVKVTQSSRYLVKRTGEKVFLECVQDMDHENMFWYRQDPGLGLRLIYFSYDVKMKEKGDIPEGYSVSREKKERFSLILESASTNQTSMYLCASSQSGGAFFGQGTRLTVV.

The rearrangement links TRBV7-8 to TRBJ2-1; TRBD1 aligns across 10 bases. Germline loops: CDR1 SGHVS, CDR2 FQNEAQ. This CDR3 is 17 amino acids long. With V trimmed by 0 bases and J by 6 bases, 8 bases remained unmatched. The DNA for the CDR3 is TGTGCCAGCAGCTTAGCGACTTTAGGGGACAGGGGCAATGAGCAGTTCTTC. Amino acid sequence: CASSLATLGDRGNEQFF.

V and J are TRBV3-1 (or the pseudogene TRBV3-2) and TRBJ2-1; 7 nucleotides agree with TRBD2. This CDR3 is 17 amino acids long. Trimming removed 0 bases from V and 7 bases from J; junction bases left unmatched: 12. Germline V gene lookup returns CDR1 LGHDT and CDR2 YNNKEL (reference sequence). The chain's CDR3 is CASSQDLGWEGGNEQFF. Here the CDR3 DNA reads TGTGCCAGCAGCCAAGACCTCGGTTGGGAGGGTGGTAATGAGCAGTTCTTC.

The rearrangement uses TRBV12-3 or TRBV12-4 and TRBJ2-5; D call uncertain. The germline V and J ends were trimmed by 3 bases and 4 bases, with 9 bases remaining between them. The CDR3 is 13 amino acids. As DNA, the CDR3 is TGTGCCAGCAGTTTGGAACAGATAGAGACCCAGTACTTC. Translation: CASSLEQIETQYF.

This chain connects TRBV5-5 to TRBJ1-2, with 7 bases matching TRBD1. Germline CDR1 and CDR2: SGHKS and YYEKEE (reference sequence). The CDR3 contains 14 residues. Unmatched junction bases numbered 2, after V lost 3 bases and J lost 0 bases. The CDR3 sequence is CASSSGQANYGYTF. The CDR3 DNA is TGTGCCAGCAGCTCAGGACAGGCTAACTATGGCTACACCTTC. Looking up the rest from reference TRBV5-5 and TRBJ1-2 gives the full variable domain: DAGVTQSPTHLIKTRGQQVTLRCSPISGHKSVSWYQQVLGQGPQFIFQYYEKEERGRGNFPDRFSARQFPNYSSELNVNALLLGDSALYLCASSSGQANYGYTFGSGTRLTVV.

This sequence joins TRBV5-1 and TRBJ1-4; TRBD1 aligns across 8 bases. Germline lookup yields CDR1 SGHRS and CDR2 YFSETQ. V shed 4 bases, J shed 8 bases, and the junction held 10 bases outside the gene matches. This CDR3 has 15 amino acids. CDR3 coding DNA: TGCGCCAGCAGCCCCCAGACAGGGGTGGCAGAAAAACTGTTTTTT. It translates to CASSPQTGVAEKLFF.

This clone was counted a few times. This chain uses TRBV9 with TRBJ2-1, with 12 positions matching TRBD2. There are 19 residues in the CDR3. J lost 4 bases, V lost 0 bases, and 11 bases had no gene match. Looked up from germline, CDR1 is SGDLS and CDR2 is YYNGEE. CDR3 loop: CASSVDATSGSQGYNEQFF. The CDR3 DNA reads as TGTGCCAGCAGCGTAGACGCGACTAGCGGGAGTCAGGGGTACAATGAGCAGTTCTTC. Drawing the rest from reference TRBV9 and TRBJ2-1, the complete variable domain is DSGVTQTPKHLITATGQRVTLRCSPRSGDLSVYWYQQSLDQGLQFLIQYYNGEERAKGNILERFSAQQFPDLHSELNLSSLELGDSALYFCASSVDATSGSQGYNEQFFGPGTRLTVL.

The V gene is TRBV14, the J gene TRBJ1-6; D is uncertain. V was trimmed by 1 base and J by 14 bases, leaving 12 bases between them. The CDR3 runs to 13 residues. The germline CDR1 and CDR2 sequences are SGHDN and FVKESK. The CDR3 DNA sequence: TGTGCCAGCAGCCAAGTCACGTACCGGACCCTCCACTTT. This sequence encodes CASSQVTYRTLHF. The full variable domain, with the rest looked up from reference TRBV14 and TRBJ1-6, is EAGVTQFPSHSVIEKGQTVTLRCDPISGHDNLYWYRRVMGKEIKFLLHFVKESKQDESGMPNNRFLAERTGGTYSTLKVQPAELEDSGVYFCASSQVTYRTLHFGNGTRLTVT.

The chain couples TRBV7-9 to TRBJ1-1; the match to TRBD1 covers 8 bases. Germline V gives CDR1 SEHNR, CDR2 FQNEAQ (reference sequence). This CDR3 spans 18 amino acids. Trimming took 7 bases from V and 0 from J; bases not matched to a gene: 16. CDR3 DNA sequence: TGTGCCAGCATCCCCTATGAGGGGACAGGTAACATGAACACTGAAGCTTTCTTT. This translates into CASIPYEGTGNMNTEAFF. Filled out from reference TRBV7-9 and TRBJ1-1, the complete variable domain reads DTGVSQNPRHKITKRGQNVTFRCDPISEHNRLYWYRQTLGQGPEFLTYFQNEAQLEKSRLLSDRFSAERPKGSFSTLEIQRTEQGDSAMYLCASIPYEGTGNMNTEAFFGQGTRLTVV.

On this clone: The sample contains more than one DNA sequence encoding this CDR3. This chain links TRBV9 with TRBJ1-1, with a weak D call TRBD1 (5 bases). This CDR3 has 13 amino acids. Germline V gene sequence: CDR1 SGDLS, CDR2 YYNGEE. Trimming took 2 bases from V and 3 from J, leaving 8 bases between them. The CDR3 here is CASSVGGDTEAFF. The CDR3, as DNA: TGTGCCAGCAGCGTCGGGGGAGACACTGAAGCTTTCTTT.

The chain couples TRBV9 to TRBJ2-2; 12 nucleotides match TRBD2. V shed 3 bases, J shed 4 bases, and the junction held 10 bases outside the gene matches. Germline V CDR1 and CDR2: SGDLS, YYNGEE. The CDR3 length is 18 residues. For the CDR3, the DNA is TGTGCCAGCAGCGCGGCTAGCGGGAGGGCCGGGGGCACCGGGGAGCTGTTTTTT. Translation: CASSAASGRAGGTGELFF.

This sequence joins TRBV7-2 and TRBJ2-1, with no clear D. CDR1 and CDR2 from the germline V gene are SGHTA and FQGNSA. V was trimmed by 0 bases and J by 0 bases, leaving 9 bases between them. CDR3 length equals 16 residues. For the CDR3, the DNA is TGTGCCAGCAGCTTAGCAGGAATAAACTCCTACAATGAGCAGTTCTTC. This codes for CASSLAGINSYNEQFF.